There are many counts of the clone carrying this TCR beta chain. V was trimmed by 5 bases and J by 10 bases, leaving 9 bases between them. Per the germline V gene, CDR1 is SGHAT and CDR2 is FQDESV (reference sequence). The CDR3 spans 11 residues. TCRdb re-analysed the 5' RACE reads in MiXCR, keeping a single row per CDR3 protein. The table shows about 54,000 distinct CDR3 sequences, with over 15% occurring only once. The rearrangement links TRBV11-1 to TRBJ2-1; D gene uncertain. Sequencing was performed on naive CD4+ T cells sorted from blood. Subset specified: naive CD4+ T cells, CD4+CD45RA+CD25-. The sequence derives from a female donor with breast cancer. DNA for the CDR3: TGTGCCAGCAGCCTGCTAAACGAGCAGTTCTTC. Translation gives CASSLLNEQFF.